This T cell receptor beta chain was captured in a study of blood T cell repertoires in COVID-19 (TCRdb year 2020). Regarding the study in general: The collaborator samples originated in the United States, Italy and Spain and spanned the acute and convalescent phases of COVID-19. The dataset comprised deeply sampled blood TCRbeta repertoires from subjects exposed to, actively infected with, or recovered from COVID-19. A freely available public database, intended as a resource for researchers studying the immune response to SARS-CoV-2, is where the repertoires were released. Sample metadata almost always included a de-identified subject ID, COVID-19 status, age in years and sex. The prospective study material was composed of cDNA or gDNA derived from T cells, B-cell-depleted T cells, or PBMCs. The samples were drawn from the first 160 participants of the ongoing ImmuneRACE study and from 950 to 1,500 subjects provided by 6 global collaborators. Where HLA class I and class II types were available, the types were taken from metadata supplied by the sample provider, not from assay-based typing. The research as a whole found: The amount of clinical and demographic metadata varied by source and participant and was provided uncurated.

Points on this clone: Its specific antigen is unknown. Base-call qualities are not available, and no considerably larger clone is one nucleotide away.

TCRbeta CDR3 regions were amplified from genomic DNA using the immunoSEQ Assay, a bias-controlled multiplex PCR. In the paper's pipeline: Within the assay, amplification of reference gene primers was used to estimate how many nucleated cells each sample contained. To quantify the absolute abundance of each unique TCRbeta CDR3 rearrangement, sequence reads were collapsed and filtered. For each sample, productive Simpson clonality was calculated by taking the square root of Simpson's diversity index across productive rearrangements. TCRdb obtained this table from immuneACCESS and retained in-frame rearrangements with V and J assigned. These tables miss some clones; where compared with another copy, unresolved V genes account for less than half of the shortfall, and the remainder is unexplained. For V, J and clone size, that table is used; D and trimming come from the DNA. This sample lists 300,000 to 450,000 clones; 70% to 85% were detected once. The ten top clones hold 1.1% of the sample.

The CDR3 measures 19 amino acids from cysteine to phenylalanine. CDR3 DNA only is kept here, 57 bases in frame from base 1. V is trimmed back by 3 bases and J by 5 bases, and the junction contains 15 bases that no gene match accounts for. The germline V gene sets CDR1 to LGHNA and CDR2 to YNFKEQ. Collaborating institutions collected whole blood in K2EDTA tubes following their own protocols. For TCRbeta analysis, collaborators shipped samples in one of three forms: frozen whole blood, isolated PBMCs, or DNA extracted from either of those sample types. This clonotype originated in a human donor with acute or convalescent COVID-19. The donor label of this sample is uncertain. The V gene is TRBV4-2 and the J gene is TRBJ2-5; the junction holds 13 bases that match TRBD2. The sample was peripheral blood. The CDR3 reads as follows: CASSHALATSGGAMETQYF. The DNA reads TGTGCCAGCAGCCACGCCCTCGCCACTAGCGGGGGGGCAATGGAGACCCAGTACTTC.